Listed here are 16 T cell receptor beta chains from one sample, sequenced in a study of OX40 agonist ivuxolimab in advanced cancers. Using immunoSEQ multiplex PCR, the repertoire was profiled, and TCRdb retains in-frame clones only, with some absent. The sample yields about 23,000 clones, around 84% seen once. The starting material was CD4+ or CD8+ T cells sorted from blood, obtained in a trial of the OX40 agonist ivuxolimab. These receptors came from an adult with an advanced solid tumor such as melanoma, head and neck, liver or kidney cancer.

V is TRBV5-5 and J is TRBJ2-1, with D possibly being TRBD2 (5 bases). CDR3 length equals 15 residues. Germline CDR1 SGHKS, CDR2 YYEKEE (reference sequence). V was trimmed by 5 bases and J by 3 bases, leaving 15 bases between them. CDR3 in DNA: TGTGCCAGCAGACTGGAGGCAGCAGACTACAATGAGCAGTTCTTC. It yields the protein CASRLEAADYNEQFF.

The rearrangement links TRBV7-2 to TRBJ1-1; 7 nucleotides match TRBD1. This CDR3 region has 19 residues. Germline values: CDR1 SGHTA, CDR2 FQGNSA. Losses at the gene ends were 5 bases for V and 0 bases for J; bases not matched to a gene: 18. This CDR3 reads CASSPRGSTGFRMNTEAFF. DNA for the CDR3: TGTGCCAGCAGCCCGCGTGGTTCGACAGGGTTTAGAATGAACACTGAAGCTTTCTTT. The variable domain in full, completed from reference TRBV7-2 and TRBJ1-1, reads GAGVSQSPSNKVTEKGKDVELRCDPISGHTALYWYRQSLGQGLEFLIYFQGNSAPDKSGLPSDRFSAERTGGSVSTLTIQRTQQEDSAVYLCASSPRGSTGFRMNTEAFFGQGTRLTVV.

The rearrangement joins TRBV14 to TRBJ2-1; D gene ambiguous. V was shortened by 4 bases and J by 0 bases, with 10 bases between the two germline ends. The germline gives CDR1 SGHDN, CDR2 FVKESK. This CDR3 has 15 amino acids. The CDR3 nucleotides are TGTGCCAGCAGCCCCCACCCCTTCTCCTACAATGAGCAGTTCTTC. This gives the protein CASSPHPFSYNEQFF.

This clone has just a few counts. This sequence joins TRBV11-2 and TRBJ2-7; no firm D call. Germline CDR1 SGHAT, CDR2 FQNNGV. Trimming pared 0 bases from V and 3 bases from J, leaving 6 bases between. There are 13 residues in the CDR3. The CDR3 region has the DNA TGTGCCAGCAGCTTAGATCCAGACTACGAGCAGTACTTC. It is translated as CASSLDPDYEQYF.

V is TRBV4-3 and J is TRBJ2-1, with unresolved D. V was trimmed by 4 bases and J by 9 bases, leaving 19 bases between them. This CDR3 region has 15 residues. Germline V gene lookup returns CDR1 LGHNA and CDR2 YSLEER. The CDR3 sequence: CASSLGPTSVAEQFF. The CDR3 DNA sequence: TGCGCCAGCAGCCTAGGCCCAACGTCCGTGGCTGAGCAGTTCTTC.

The chain links TRBV6-5 to TRBJ1-2; D gene unclear. This CDR3 has 13 amino acids. Germline lookup yields CDR1 MNHEY and CDR2 SVGAGI. The V and J ends lost 2 bases and 2 bases respectively, with 6 bases between them. The CDR3 protein is CASSYVSNYGYTF. CDR3 nucleotides: TGTGCCAGCAGTTACGTGTCCAACTATGGCTACACCTTC.

This chain uses TRBV7-9 with TRBJ1-2, with 9 bases aligning to TRBD1. This CDR3 spans 16 amino acids. CDR1 SEHNR and CDR2 FQNEAQ come from the germline V gene (reference sequence). The ends lost 4 bases at V and 5 bases at J; junction bases unmatched: 11. The CDR3 nucleotides are TGTGCCAGCAGCTCCGGGACAGGGATGTGGGAATATGGCTACACCTTC. Translating gives CASSSGTGMWEYGYTF.

CDR3 loop: CASSKARLRDTKNIQYF. Written as DNA, the CDR3 is TGTGCCAGCAGCAAAGCCCGACTTCGGGACACCAAAAACATTCAGTACTTC. The chain uses TRBV21-1 and TRBJ2-4; TRBD1 was called by the table and not checked on the DNA. TRBV21-1 is deemed a pseudogene. This CDR3 comprises 17 residues.

This sequence joins TRBV4-1 and TRBJ2-2; 8 nucleotides match TRBD2. V was pared by 1 base and J by 6 bases, with 7 bases of the junction left unmatched. This CDR3 region has 16 residues. The V gene's germline CDR1 is MGHRA and CDR2 YSYEKL. CDR3 region: CASSQGPGGPPGELFF. The CDR3 DNA follows: TGCGCCAGCAGCCAAGGACCGGGGGGGCCCCCCGGGGAGCTGTTTTTT.

The chain combines TRBV7-9 with TRBJ2-7; 11 nucleotides align to TRBD2. V lost 0 bases to trimming and J lost 3 bases; unmatched junction nucleotides: 1. The CDR3 spans 15 residues. Germline CDR1 SEHNR, CDR2 FQNEAQ (reference sequence). The CDR3 nucleotides read TGTGCCAGCAGCTTAGCGGGACTAGCGGTCTACGAGCAGTACTTC. This sequence encodes CASSLAGLAVYEQYF.

The V gene is TRBV7-6, the J gene TRBJ1-1; 7 bases are a match to TRBD1. The germline CDR1 and CDR2 sequences are SGHVS and FNYEAQ. CDR3 length: 13 amino acids. V was clipped by 4 bases and J by 7 bases; unmatched bases: 6. This CDR3 is CASSSSGQLEAFF. DNA for the CDR3: TGTGCCAGCAGCTCATCGGGACAGCTTGAAGCTTTCTTT. Using reference TRBV7-6 and TRBJ1-1 for the parts outside the CDR3, the full variable domain is GAGVSQSPRYKVTKRGQDVALRCDPISGHVSLYWYRQALGQGPEFLTYFNYEAQQDKSGLPNDRFSAERPEGSISTLTIQRTEQRDSAMYRCASSSSGQLEAFFGQGTRLTVV.

V gene TRBV10-2 combines with J gene TRBJ1-2; D is possibly TRBD1 (5 bases). Trimming stripped 6 bases from V and 6 bases from J, with 14 bases between. This CDR3 is built from 13 residues. Germline-derived CDR1 and CDR2 are WSHSY and SAAADI. The CDR3 nucleotides are TGCGCCAGCAGGATGGGGGGACCTAATGGCTACACCTTC. It codes for CASRMGGPNGYTF.

V usage is TRBV5-5 and J usage is TRBJ2-1, with no clear D. V was trimmed by 2 bases and J by 1 base, leaving 7 bases between them. There are 14 residues in the CDR3. The germline V gene encodes CDR1 SGHKS and CDR2 YYEKEE (reference sequence). CDR3 residues: CASSFVASYNEQFF. The CDR3 nucleotides read TGTGCCAGCAGCTTCGTGGCTTCCTACAATGAGCAGTTCTTC.

The chain recombines TRBV6-5 with TRBJ1-2; D is undetermined. CDR1 MNHEY and CDR2 SVGAGI come from the germline V gene. Deletions cut 2 bases from V and 7 bases from J, with 14 bases between. The CDR3 totals 14 residues. CDR3 protein: CASSYEISNPGYTF. In DNA form, the CDR3 reads TGTGCCAGCAGTTACGAAATATCTAACCCTGGCTACACCTTC.

The chain has TRBV5-4 and TRBJ2-1; possible D gene TRBD2, 5 bases. With 0 bases removed from V and 13 bases from J, the gap between germline ends came to 14 bases. CDR3 size: 13 residues. Germline assignment: CDR1 SGHNT and CDR2 YYREEE (reference sequence). The DNA of the CDR3 is TGTGCCAGCAGCTTGGGGGCGGGCCCTCTCCAGTTCTTC. Its translation: CASSLGAGPLQFF.

The chain joins TRBV7-9 to TRBJ2-1, with 7 nucleotides matching TRBD1. Germline assignment: CDR1 SEHNR and CDR2 FQNEAQ (reference sequence). V dropped 1 base and J dropped 2; count of bases not matched to a gene: 2. This CDR3 is built from 15 residues. The CDR3 nucleotides read TGTGCCAGCAGCTTAGTACAGGGGACCTACAATGAGCAGTTCTTC. It is translated as CASSLVQGTYNEQFF.